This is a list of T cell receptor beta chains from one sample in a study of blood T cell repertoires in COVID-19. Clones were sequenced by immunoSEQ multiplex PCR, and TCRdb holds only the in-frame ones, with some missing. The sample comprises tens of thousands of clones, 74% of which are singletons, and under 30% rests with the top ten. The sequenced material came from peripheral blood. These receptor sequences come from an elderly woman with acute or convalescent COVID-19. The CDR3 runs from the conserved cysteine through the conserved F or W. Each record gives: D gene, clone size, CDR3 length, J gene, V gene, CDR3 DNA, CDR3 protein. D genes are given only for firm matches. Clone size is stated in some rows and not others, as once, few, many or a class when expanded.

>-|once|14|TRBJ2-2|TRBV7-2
TGTGCCAGCAGCCCATTTAGTTCGACCGGGGAGCTGTTTTTT
CASSPFSSTGELFF
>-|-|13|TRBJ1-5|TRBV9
TGTGCCAGCAGCGTAGAGAGTAATCAGCCCCAGCATTTT
CASSVESNQPQHF
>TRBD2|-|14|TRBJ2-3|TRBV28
TGTGCCAGCACGACGGGAGGGGGGACAGATACGCAGTATTTT
CASTTGGGTDTQYF
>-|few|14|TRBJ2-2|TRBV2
TGTGCCAGCAGAGTGGACAGGAACACCGGGGAGCTGTTTTTT
CASRVDRNTGELFF
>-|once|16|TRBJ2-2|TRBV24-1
TGTGCCACCAGTGTCTCCACAGCCGCGAACACCGGGGAGCTGTTTTTT
CATSVSTAANTGELFF
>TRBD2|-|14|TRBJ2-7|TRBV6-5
TGTGCCAGCAGTTACGGGAGGGCCTCCTACGAGCAGTACTTC
CASSYGRASYEQYF
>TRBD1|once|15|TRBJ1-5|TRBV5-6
TGTGCCAGCAGCTTGCGGGACAGGCTCAATCAGCCCCAGCATTTT
CASSLRDRLNQPQHF
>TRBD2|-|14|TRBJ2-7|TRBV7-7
TGTGCTAGCAGCTTATCCCTAGCGGGGCACGAGCAGTACTTC
CASSLSLAGHEQYF
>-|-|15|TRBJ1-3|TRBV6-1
TGTGCCAGCAGTGAGTTAGACAATCTGGCAAACACCATATATTTT
CASSELDNLANTIYF
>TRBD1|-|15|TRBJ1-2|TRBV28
TGTGCCAGCAGACCTACAGGGGCGATTAACTATGGCTACACCTTC
CASRPTGAINYGYTF
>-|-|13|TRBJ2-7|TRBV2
TGTGCCAGCACCCGGGACAATCCCTACGAGCAGTACTTC
CASTRDNPYEQYF
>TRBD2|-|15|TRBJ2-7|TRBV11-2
TGTGCCAGCAGCTTCCAACTAGCGAAAGCCTACGAGCAGTACTTC
CASSFQLAKAYEQYF
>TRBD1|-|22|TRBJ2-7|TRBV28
TGTGCCAGCAGAGGAGGGCAGGGGGCCTACACAGGAAGTCGTCCGCCCCGCTACGAGCAGTACTTC
CASRGGQGAYTGSRPPRYEQYF
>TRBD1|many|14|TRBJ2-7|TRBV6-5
TGTGCCAGTAAACAGGGGGCCCGTACCTACGAGCAGTACTTC
CASKQGARTYEQYF
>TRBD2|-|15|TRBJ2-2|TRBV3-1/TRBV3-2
TGTGCCAGCATCCCCAGCGGGGCAGAGACCGGGGAGCTGTTTTTT
CASIPSGAETGELFF
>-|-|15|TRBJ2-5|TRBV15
TGTGCCACCAGCAGAGATCCCAGATCCCAAGAGACCCAGTACTTC
CATSRDPRSQETQYF
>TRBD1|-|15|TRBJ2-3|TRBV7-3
TGTGCCAGCAGCTCCAACAGGGGGGACCCAGATACGCAGTATTTT
CASSSNRGDPDTQYF
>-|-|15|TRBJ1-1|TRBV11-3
TGTGCCAGCAGCTTAGGAGCCGGTTACCTGACTGAAGCTTTCTTT
CASSLGAGYLTEAFF
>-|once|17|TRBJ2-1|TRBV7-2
TGTGCCAGCAGCTTACTTATCAGGGGTTTCTCCTACAATGAGCAGTTCTTC
CASSLLIRGFSYNEQFF
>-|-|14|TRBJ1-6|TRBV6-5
TGTGCCAGCACCCCTCAATCGGGGTTAGGACCCCTCCACTTT
CASTPQSGLGPLHF
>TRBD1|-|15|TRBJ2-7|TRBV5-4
TGTGCCAGCAACTTCCGGGACAGGGACTCCTACGAGCAGTACTTC
CASNFRDRDSYEQYF
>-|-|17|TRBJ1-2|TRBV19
TGTGCCAGTAACCCTCTCAGGTCACAGGCCACCGGGTATGGCTACACCTTC
CASNPLRSQATGYGYTF
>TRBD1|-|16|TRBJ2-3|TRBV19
TGTGCCAGTAGTGAGAACAGGGGAGTAGAGACAGATACGCAGTATTTT
CASSENRGVETDTQYF
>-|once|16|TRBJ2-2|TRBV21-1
TGTGCCAGCAGCAAAATTGTACCCACAGTTTTCGGGGAGCTGTTTTTT
CASSKIVPTVFGELFF
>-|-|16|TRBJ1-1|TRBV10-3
TGTGCCATCAGTGAGTCTTTTGGGGCTGGGAACACTGAAGCTTTCTTT
CAISESFGAGNTEAFF
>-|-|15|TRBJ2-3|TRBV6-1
TGTGCCAGCAGTGAACCTCCGGACAGTTCAGATACGCAGTATTTT
CASSEPPDSSDTQYF
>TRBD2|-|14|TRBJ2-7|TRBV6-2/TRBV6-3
TGTGCCAGCAGTGGACGTAGCGGGAGAAGTGAGCAGTACTTC
CASSGRSGRSEQYF
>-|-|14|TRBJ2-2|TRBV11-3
TGTGCCAGCAGCGGGAGTGTTTCTAATTGGGAGCTGTTTTTT
CASSGSVSNWELFF
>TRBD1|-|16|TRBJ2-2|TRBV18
TGTGCCAGCTCACCATCCGGGACAGGGGGCACCGGGGAGCTGTTTTTT
CASSPSGTGGTGELFF
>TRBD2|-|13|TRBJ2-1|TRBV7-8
TGTGCCAGCAGCCATAGCGGGAGAAGCGAGCAGTTCTTC
CASSHSGRSEQFF
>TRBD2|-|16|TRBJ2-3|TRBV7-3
TGTGCCAGCAGCCGGGGCCTAGCGGGAGGTTGGGATACGCAGTATTTT
CASSRGLAGGWDTQYF
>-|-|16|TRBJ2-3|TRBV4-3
TGCGCCAGCAGCCAAGAATTTGTCAGGGGAACAGATACGCAGTATTTT
CASSQEFVRGTDTQYF
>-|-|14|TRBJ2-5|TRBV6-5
TGTGCCAGCATGGGACTGAAGACCCAAGAGACCCAGTACTTC
CASMGLKTQETQYF
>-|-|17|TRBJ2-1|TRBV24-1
TGTGCCACCAGTGATTTTACAGGAGGGAAGTCATACAATGAGCAGTTCTTC
CATSDFTGGKSYNEQFF
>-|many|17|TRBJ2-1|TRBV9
TGTGCCAGCAGCGTAGGGGGGGATCTGATCTCCTACAATGAGCAGTTCTTC
CASSVGGDLISYNEQFF
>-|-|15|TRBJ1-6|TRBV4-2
TGTGCCAGCAGCCAAGATCGGAGAACCAATTCACCCCTCCACTTT
CASSQDRRTNSPLHF
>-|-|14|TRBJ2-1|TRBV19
TGTGCCAGTAGCCGGGACTCGTCCTACAATGAGCAGTTCTTC
CASSRDSSYNEQFF
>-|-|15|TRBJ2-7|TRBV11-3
TGTGCCAGCAGCCCGGGGCGGGGAACCTCCTACGAGCAGTACTTC
CASSPGRGTSYEQYF
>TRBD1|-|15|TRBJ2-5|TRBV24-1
TGTGCCACCAGAGCTTCGGGACAGGCACAAGAGACCCAGTACTTC
CATRASGQAQETQYF
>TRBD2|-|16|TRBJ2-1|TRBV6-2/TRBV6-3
TGTGCCAGCAGTTACCCTAGGCTAGCGGGAGACAATGAGCAGTTCTTC
CASSYPRLAGDNEQFF
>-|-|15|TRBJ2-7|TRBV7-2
TGTGCCAGCAGCCCCCAGGGCCAGATCTCCTACGAGCAGTACTTC
CASSPQGQISYEQYF
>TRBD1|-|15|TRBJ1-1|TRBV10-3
TGTGCCATCAGTGAGGGACAGGGAGGGGGAACTGAAGCTTTCTTT
CAISEGQGGGTEAFF
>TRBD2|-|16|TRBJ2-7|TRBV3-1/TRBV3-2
TGTGCCAGCAGCCAACCGGTCGGAGCGGGAGGCAACGAGCAGTACTTC
CASSQPVGAGGNEQYF
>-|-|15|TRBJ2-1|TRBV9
TGTGCCAGCAGCGTAGAAGCGTTCGGGTACAATGAGCAGTTCTTC
CASSVEAFGYNEQFF
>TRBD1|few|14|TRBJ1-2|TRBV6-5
TGTGCCAGCAGTTACTACCGGGACAGGGATGGCTACACCTTC
CASSYYRDRDGYTF
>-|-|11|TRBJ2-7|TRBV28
TGTGCCAGCAGTAGCCCGACAGGGCAGTACTTC
CASSSPTGQYF
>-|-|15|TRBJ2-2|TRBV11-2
TGTGCCAGCAGCTTCCCGGGTTTGGGCACCGGGGAGCTGTTTTTT
CASSFPGLGTGELFF
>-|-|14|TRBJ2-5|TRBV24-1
TGTGCCACCAGTGACTACAGGGTTGGGGAGACCCAGTACTTC
CATSDYRVGETQYF